This T cell receptor (beta chain) was found in a study of PD-L1 blockade in urothelial cancer. Only in-frame clones appear in the TCRdb table, and some are missing; sequencing was by immunoSEQ multiplex PCR. The table includes about 50,000 clones, approximately 81% detected once. Indicated time point: peripheral blood 6 weeks after treatment start. V was pared by 0 bases and J by 6 bases, with 6 bases of the junction left unmatched. CDR1 and CDR2 from the germline V gene are SGHRS and YFSETQ. This CDR3 region has 16 residues. The chain employs TRBV5-1 and TRBJ1-2; 12 bases match TRBD1. Specimen: PBMCs, collected around atezolizumab (anti-PD-L1) treatment. The receptor was isolated from a man aged 65 to 85 with urothelial cancer. Written as DNA, the CDR3 is TGCGCCAGCAGCTTGGCCGGGACAGGGGGCCTGAATGGCTACACCTTC. It specifies CASSLAGTGGLNGYTF.